This T cell receptor (beta chain) was retrieved from a study of blood T cell repertoires in COVID-19. Study as a whole: Acute-phase and convalescent COVID-19 samples originated in the United States, Italy and Spain. From T cells, B-cell-depleted T cells, or PBMCs came the material, which was cDNA or gDNA.

Methods used by the authors: From reference gene primer amplification, estimates of nucleated cell counts were derived. Sequenced by immunoSEQ multiplex PCR; TCRdb stores in-frame clones only, minus some. V and J calls and clone size follow that table, whereas D and trimming were derived from the DNA. The table includes about 400,000 clones, 70% to 90% detected once. Germline loops: CDR1 SQVTM, CDR2 ANQGSEA. The CDR3 has 12 amino acids. Trimming shortened V by 4 bases and J by 6 bases, and 9 bases separated the two germline ends. Sample: peripheral blood. The TCR was taken from a man in his forties with acute or convalescent COVID-19. The chain employs TRBV29-1 and TRBJ1-4, with D hard to call. CDR3 in amino acids: CSVVKSDEKLFF. CDR3 DNA: TGCAGCGTTGTTAAGTCGGATGAAAAACTGTTTTTT.